These T cell receptor beta chains were read from a single sample in a study of blood T cell repertoires in COVID-19. TCRdb keeps only in-frame clones here, not all; method: immunoSEQ multiplex PCR. The sample holds hundreds of thousands of clones, around 91% seen once. The sequencing input was PBMCs or T cells enriched from blood (not recorded which). The receptor set was obtained from a man aged 25 to 40 who had recovered from COVID-19. The conserved cysteine and the conserved F or W are not part of the CDR3 here. A D gene is named only where the DNA matches it firmly. Clone sizes are given selectively: once, few, many, or a class where the clone is expanded.

V gene: TRBV11-2
D gene: -
clone size: -
CDR3 protein: ASSSLVRSLYNEQF

V gene: TRBV28
D gene: TRBD1
clone size: few
CDR3 protein: ASSDGTGTVYEQY

V gene: TRBV5-1
D gene: -
clone size: -
CDR3 protein: ASSIQDYEQY

V gene: TRBV28
D gene: -
clone size: -
CDR3 protein: AIHDTVDAKLF

V gene: TRBV28
D gene: TRBD1
clone size: once
CDR3 protein: ASTRNTGELSEQY

V gene: TRBV7-8
D gene: TRBD1
clone size: -
CDR3 protein: ASSISRDRGFYEQY

V gene: TRBV6-1
D gene: -
clone size: once
CDR3 protein: ASSDPASWANEQF

V gene: TRBV15
D gene: TRBD1
clone size: -
CDR3 protein: ATSPGGQGAPWT

V gene: TRBV6-5
D gene: -
clone size: -
CDR3 protein: ASSPTGYSNQPQH

V gene: TRBV5-5
D gene: -
clone size: few
CDR3 protein: ASSLAGSNEQF

V gene: TRBV4-1
D gene: -
clone size: many
CDR3 protein: ASRQTSSSYEQY

V gene: TRBV19
D gene: -
clone size: -
CDR3 protein: ASSSEFSGNTIY

V gene: TRBV27
D gene: TRBD2
clone size: -
CDR3 protein: ASKILAATYNEQF

V gene: TRBV7-2
D gene: -
clone size: -
CDR3 protein: ASSLVAWRTDTQY

V gene: TRBV3-1/TRBV3-2
D gene: TRBD1
clone size: -
CDR3 protein: ASSQSGGLGSPLH